This T cell receptor beta chain appears in the sequencing data of a study of beta chain features in type 1 diabetes. V was trimmed by 0 bases and J by 7 bases, leaving 21 bases between them. The CDR3 consists of 18 residues. Germline V CDR1 and CDR2: MGHRA, YSYEKL. The authors reverse transcribed all of the isolated RNA, so sequencing captured expressed TCRB transcripts. This table comes from immunoSEQ multiplex PCR, and its TCRdb copy is limited to in-frame clones, with some not included. The sample has around 250,000 clones; roughly 13% are singletons. One heparinised draw of blood, averaging approximately 110 mL, came from each donor.

The specimen sequenced was naive CD4+ T cells from blood. The sequence was collected from a woman aged 35 to 49 in good health. This chain links TRBV4-1 with TRBJ2-2, with TRBD1 as a possible D gene (6 bases). The CDR3 DNA follows: TGCGCCAGCAGCCAAGAAGGTCTTGGAATAAGGGGGAGCGGGGAGCTGTTTTTT. Translation gives CASSQEGLGIRGSGELFF.